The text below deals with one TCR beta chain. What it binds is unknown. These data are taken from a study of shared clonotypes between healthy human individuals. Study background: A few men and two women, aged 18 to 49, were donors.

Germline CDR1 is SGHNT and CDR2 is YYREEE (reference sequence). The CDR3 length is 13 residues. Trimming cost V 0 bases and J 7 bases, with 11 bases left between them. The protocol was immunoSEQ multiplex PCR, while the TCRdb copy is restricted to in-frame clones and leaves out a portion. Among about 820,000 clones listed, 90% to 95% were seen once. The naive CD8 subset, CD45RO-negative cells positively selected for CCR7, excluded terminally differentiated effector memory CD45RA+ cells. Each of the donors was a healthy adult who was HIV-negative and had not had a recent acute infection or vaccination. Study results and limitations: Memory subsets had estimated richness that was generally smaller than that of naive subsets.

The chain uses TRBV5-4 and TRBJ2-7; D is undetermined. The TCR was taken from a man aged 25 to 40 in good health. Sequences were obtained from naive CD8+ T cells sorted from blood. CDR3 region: CASSLDHTWEQYF. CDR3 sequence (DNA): TGTGCCAGCAGCTTGGACCACACCTGGGAGCAGTACTTC.